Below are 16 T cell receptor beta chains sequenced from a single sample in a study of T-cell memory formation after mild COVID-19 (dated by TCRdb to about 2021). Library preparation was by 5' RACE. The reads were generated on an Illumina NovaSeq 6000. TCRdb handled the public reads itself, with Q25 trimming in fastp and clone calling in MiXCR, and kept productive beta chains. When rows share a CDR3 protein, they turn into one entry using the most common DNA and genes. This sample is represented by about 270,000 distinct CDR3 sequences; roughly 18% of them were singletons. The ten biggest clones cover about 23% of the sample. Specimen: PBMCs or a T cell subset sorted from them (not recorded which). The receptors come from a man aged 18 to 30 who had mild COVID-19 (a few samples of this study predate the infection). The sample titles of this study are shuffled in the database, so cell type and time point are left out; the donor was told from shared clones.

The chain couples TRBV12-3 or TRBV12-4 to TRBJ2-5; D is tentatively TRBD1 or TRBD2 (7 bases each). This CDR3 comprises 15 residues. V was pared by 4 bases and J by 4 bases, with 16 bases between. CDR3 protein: CASSSPDREGETQYF. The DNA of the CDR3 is TGTGCCAGCAGTTCCCCCGACAGGGAGGGAGAGACCCAGTACTTC.

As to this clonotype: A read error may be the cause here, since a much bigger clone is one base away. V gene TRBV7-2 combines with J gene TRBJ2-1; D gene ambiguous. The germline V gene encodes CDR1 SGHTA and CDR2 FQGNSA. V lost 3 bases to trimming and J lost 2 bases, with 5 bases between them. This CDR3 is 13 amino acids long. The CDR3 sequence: CASSLWTYNEQFF. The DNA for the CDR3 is TGTGCCAGCAGCTTGTGGACCTACAATGAGCAGTTCTTC.

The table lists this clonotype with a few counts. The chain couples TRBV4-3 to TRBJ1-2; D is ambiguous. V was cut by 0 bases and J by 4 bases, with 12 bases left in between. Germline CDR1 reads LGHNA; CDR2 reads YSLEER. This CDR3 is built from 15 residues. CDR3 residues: CASSQDSRQPYGYTF. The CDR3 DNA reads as TGCGCCAGCAGCCAAGATTCGAGGCAGCCCTATGGCTACACCTTC.

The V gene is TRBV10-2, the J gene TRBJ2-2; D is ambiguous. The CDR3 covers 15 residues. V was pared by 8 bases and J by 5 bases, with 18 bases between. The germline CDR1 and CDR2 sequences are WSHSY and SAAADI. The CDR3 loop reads CASLTGPYPTGELFF. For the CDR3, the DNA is TGCGCCAGCCTCACCGGGCCTTACCCTACCGGGGAGCTGTTTTTT.

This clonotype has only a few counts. Written as DNA, the CDR3 is TGTGCCAGCAGCCAAGACGGGGACAGCCTCTCCTACGAGCAGTACTTC. It yields the protein CASSQDGDSLSYEQYF. The chain joins TRBV4-2 to TRBJ2-7; 7 nucleotides agree with TRBD1. The CDR3 has 16 amino acids. V dropped 0 bases and J dropped 0; count of bases not matched to a gene: 5. The V gene's germline CDR1 is LGHNA and CDR2 YNFKEQ.

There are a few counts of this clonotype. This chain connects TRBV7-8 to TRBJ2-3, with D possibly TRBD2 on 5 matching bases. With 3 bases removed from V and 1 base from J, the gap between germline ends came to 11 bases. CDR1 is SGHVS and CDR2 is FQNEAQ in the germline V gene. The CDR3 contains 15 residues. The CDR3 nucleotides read TGTGCCAGCAGCTTCCAGCGGCCGGGCACAGATACGCAGTATTTT. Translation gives CASSFQRPGTDTQYF.

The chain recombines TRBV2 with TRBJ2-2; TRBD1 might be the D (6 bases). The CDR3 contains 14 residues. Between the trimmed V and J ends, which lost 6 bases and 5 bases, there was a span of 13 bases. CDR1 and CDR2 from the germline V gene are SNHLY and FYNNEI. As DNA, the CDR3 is TGTGCCAGCAGGGACAGCGTTTCGACCGGGGAGCTGTTTTTT. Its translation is CASRDSVSTGELFF.

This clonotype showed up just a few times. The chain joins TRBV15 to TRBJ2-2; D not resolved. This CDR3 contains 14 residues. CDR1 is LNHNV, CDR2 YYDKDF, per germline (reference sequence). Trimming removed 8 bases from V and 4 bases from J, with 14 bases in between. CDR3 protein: CATERGDRTGELFF. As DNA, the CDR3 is TGTGCCACCGAGCGCGGAGATCGCACCGGGGAGCTGTTTTTT.

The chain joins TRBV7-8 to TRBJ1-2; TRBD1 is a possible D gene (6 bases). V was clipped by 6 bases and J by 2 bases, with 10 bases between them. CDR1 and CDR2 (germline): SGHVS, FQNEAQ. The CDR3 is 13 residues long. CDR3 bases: TGTGCCAGCAGAAAAACAGGGAACTATGGCTACACCTTC. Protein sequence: CASRKTGNYGYTF. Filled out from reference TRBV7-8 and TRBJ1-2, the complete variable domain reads GAGVSQSPRYKVAKRGQDVALRCDPISGHVSLFWYQQALGQGPEFLTYFQNEAQLDKSGLPSDRFFAERPEGSVSTLKIQRTQQEDSAVYLCASRKTGNYGYTFGSGTRLTVV.

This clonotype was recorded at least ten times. In nucleotides, the CDR3 is TGCGCCAGCAGACTAGCGGGGGGGGCGGATACGCAGTATTTT. Amino acid sequence: CASRLAGGADTQYF. The chain links TRBV10-2 to TRBJ2-3; 13 bases fit TRBD2. CDR1 WSHSY and CDR2 SAAADI come from the germline V gene. The V and J ends lost 6 bases and 6 bases, in that order; junction bases with no gene match: 3. This CDR3 has 14 residues.

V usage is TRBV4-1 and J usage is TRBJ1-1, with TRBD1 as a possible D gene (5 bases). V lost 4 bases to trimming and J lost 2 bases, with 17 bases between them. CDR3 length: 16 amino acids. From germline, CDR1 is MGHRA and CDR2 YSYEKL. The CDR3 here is CASSRWGGGDNTEAFF. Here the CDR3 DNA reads TGCGCCAGCAGCCGGTGGGGGGGAGGGGATAACACTGAAGCTTTCTTT.

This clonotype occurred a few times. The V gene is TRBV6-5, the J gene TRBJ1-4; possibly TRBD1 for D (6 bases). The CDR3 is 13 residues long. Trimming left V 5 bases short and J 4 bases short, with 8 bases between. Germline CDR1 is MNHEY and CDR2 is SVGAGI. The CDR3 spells CASSQGINEKLFF. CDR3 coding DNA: TGTGCCAGCAGTCAGGGGATTAATGAAAAACTGTTTTTT.

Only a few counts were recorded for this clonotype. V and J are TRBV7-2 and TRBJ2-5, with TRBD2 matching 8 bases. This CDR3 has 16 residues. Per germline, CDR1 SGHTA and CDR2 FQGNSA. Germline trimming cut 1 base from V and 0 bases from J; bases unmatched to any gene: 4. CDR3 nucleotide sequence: TGTGCCAGCAGCTTAGTGGGCGGGGGGTACCAAGAGACCCAGTACTTC. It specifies CASSLVGGGYQETQYF.

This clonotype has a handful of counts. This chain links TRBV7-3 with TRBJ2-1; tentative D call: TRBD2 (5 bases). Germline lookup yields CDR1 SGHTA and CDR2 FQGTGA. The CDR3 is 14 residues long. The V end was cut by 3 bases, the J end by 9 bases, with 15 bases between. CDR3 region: CASSFPEGRSEQFF. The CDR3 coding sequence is TGTGCCAGCAGCTTCCCTGAGGGTCGGAGTGAGCAGTTCTTC.

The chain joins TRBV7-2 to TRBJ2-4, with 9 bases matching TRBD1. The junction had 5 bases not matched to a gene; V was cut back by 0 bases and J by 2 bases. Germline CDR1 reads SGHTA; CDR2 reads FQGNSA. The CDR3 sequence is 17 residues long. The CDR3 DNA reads TGTGCCAGCAGCTTAGCGCAGGGACAGGGCCCCAAAAACATTCAGTACTTC. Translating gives CASSLAQGQGPKNIQYF.

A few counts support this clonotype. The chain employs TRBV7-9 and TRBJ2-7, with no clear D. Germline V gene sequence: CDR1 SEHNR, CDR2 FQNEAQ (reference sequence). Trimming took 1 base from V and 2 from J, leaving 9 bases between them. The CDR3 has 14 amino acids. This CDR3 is CASSLVGGPYEQYV. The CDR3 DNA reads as TGTGCCAGCAGCTTAGTGGGCGGACCCTACGAGCAGTACGTC.